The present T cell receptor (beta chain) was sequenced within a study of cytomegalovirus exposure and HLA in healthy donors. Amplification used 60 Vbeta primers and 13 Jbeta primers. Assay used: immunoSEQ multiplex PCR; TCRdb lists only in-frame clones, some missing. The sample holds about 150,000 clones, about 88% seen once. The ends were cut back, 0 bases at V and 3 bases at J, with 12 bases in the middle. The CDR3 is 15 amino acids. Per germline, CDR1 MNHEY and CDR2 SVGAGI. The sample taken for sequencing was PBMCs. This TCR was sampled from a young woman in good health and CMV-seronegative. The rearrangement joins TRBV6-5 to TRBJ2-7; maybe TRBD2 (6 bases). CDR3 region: CASSYSIRGYYEQYF. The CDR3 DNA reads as TGTGCCAGCAGTTACTCGATCCGGGGGTACTACGAGCAGTACTTC.